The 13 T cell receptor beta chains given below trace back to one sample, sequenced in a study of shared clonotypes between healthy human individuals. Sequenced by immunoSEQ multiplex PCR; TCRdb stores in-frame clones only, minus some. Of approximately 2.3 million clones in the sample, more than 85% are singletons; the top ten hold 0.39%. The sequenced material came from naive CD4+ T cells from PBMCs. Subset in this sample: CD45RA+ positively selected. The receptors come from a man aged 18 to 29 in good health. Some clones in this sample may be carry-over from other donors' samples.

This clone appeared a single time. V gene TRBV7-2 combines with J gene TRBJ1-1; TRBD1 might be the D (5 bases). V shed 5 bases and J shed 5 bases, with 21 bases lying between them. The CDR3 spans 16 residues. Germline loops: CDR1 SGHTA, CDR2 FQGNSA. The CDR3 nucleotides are TGTGCCAGCAGCCCCCTCATGCCGGGGCTAGCTACTGAAGCTTTCTTT. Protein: CASSPLMPGLATEAFF.

The CDR3 DNA sequence: TGTGCCATCAGTGACAGGAGGATCACCTACGAGCAGTACTTC. This encodes CAISDRRITYEQYF. The chain recombines TRBV10-3 with TRBJ2-7; TRBD2 might be the D (5 bases). The CDR3 consists of 14 residues. The germline gives CDR1 ENHRY, CDR2 SYGVKD. The V end was cut by 3 bases, the J end by 2 bases, with 11 bases between.

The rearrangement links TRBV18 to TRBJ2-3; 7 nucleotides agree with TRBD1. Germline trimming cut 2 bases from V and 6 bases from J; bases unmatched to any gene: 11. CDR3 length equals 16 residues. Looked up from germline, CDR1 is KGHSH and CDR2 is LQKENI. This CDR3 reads CASSPSTGLGSDTQYF. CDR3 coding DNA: TGTGCCAGCTCACCATCGACAGGGTTGGGGTCGGATACGCAGTATTTT.

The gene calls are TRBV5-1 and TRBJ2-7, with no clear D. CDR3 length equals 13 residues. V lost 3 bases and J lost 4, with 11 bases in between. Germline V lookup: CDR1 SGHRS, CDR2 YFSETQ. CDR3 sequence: CASSSLVSYEQYF. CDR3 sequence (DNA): TGCGCCAGCAGCTCACTCGTTTCTTACGAGCAGTACTTC.

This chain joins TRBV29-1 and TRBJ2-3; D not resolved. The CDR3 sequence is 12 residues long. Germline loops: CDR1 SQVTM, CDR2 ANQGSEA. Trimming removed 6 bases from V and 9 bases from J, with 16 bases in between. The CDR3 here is CSVPLHQETQYF. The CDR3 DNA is TGCAGCGTCCCACTTCATCAGGAGACGCAGTATTTT.

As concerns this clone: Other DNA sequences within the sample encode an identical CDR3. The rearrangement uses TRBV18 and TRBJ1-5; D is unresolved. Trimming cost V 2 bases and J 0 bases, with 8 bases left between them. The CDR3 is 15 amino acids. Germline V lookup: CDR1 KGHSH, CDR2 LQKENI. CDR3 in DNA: TGTGCCAGCTCACCAAGGACCGGTAGCAATCAGCCCCAGCATTTT. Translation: CASSPRTGSNQPQHF.

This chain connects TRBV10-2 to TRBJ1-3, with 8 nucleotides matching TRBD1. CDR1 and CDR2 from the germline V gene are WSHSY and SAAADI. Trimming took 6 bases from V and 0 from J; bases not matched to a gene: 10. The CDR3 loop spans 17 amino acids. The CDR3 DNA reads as TGCGCCAGCAGGAAGGGGACAGGCCGCGTCTCTGGAAACACCATATATTTT. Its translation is CASRKGTGRVSGNTIYF.

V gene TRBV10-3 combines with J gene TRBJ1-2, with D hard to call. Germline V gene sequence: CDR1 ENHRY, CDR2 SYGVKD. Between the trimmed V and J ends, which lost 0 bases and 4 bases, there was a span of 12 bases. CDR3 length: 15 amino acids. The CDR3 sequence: CAISESGRLSYGYTF. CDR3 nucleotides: TGTGCCATCAGTGAGTCGGGCCGCCTCAGCTATGGCTACACCTTC.

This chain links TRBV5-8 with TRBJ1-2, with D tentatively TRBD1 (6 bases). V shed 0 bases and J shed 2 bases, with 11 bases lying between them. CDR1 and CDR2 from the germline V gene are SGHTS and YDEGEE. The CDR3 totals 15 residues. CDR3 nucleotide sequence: TGTGCCAGCAGCTTGGCGGGGACAAACAACTATGGCTACACCTTC. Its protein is CASSLAGTNNYGYTF.

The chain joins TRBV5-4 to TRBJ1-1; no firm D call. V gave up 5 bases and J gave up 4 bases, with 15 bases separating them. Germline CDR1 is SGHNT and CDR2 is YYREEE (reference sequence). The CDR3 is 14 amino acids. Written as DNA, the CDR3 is TGTGCCAGCAGGGGCGCAAGTGGAGGCACTGAAGCTTTCTTT. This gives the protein CASRGASGGTEAFF.

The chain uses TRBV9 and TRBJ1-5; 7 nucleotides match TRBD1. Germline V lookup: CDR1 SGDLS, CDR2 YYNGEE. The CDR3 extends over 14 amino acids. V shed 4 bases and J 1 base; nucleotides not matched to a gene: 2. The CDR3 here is CASSLGQSNQPQHF. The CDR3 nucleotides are TGTGCCAGCAGCCTGGGACAGAGCAATCAGCCCCAGCATTTT.

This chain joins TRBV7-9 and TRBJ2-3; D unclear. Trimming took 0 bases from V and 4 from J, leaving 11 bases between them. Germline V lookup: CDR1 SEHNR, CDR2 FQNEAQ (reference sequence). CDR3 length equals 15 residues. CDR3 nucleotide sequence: TGTGCCAGCAGCTTAGCGCCGGGCAACTCAGATACGCAGTATTTT. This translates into CASSLAPGNSDTQYF.

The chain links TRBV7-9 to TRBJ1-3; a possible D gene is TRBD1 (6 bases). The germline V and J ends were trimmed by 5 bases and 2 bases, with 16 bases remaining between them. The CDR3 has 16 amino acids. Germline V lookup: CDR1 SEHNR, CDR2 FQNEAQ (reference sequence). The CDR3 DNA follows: TGTGCCAGCAGCCCCTTGGCAGGGGAAACTGGAAACACCATATATTTT. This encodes CASSPLAGETGNTIYF. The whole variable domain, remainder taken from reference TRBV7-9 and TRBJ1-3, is DTGVSQNPRHKITKRGQNVTFRCDPISEHNRLYWYRQTLGQGPEFLTYFQNEAQLEKSRLLSDRFSAERPKGSFSTLEIQRTEQGDSAMYLCASSPLAGETGNTIYFGEGSWLTVV.